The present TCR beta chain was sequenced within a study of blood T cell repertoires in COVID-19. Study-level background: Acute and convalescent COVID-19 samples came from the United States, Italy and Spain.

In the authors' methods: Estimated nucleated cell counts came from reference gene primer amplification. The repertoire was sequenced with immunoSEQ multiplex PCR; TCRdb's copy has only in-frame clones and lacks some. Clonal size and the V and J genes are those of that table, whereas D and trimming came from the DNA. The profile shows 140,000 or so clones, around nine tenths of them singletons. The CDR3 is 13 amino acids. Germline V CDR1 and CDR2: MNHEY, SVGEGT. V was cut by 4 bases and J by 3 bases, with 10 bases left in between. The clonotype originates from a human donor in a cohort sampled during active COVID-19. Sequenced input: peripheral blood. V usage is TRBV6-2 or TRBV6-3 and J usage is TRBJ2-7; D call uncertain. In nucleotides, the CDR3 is TGTGCCAGCAGTTGGGCCTACCTCTACGAGCAGTACTTC. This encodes CASSWAYLYEQYF.